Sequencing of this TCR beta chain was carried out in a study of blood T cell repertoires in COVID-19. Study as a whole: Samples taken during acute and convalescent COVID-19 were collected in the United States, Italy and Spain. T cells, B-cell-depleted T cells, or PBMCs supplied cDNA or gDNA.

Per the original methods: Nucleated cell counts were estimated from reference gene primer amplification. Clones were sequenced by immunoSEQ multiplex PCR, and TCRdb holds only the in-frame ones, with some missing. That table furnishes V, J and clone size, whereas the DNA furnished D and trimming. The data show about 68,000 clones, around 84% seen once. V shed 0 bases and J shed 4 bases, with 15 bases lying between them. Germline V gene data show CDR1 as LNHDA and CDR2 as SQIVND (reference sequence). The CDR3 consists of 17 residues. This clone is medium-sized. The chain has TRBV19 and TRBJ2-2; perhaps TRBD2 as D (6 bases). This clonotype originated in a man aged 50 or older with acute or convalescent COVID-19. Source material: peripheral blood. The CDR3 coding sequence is TGTGCCAGTAGTATAGATTTTCGGAGGGTCGGCACCGGGGAGCTGTTTTTT. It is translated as CASSIDFRRVGTGELFF.